These T cell receptor beta chains were read from a single sample in a study of early T cells in non-severe SARS-CoV-2 infection. TCRdb independently ran MiXCR on the 5' RACE reads; one entry per CDR3 protein. The profile shows about 100,000 distinct CDR3 sequences, roughly an eighth of them singletons. Sequencing used whole blood. Receptors were obtained from an adult who was a healthcare worker with PCR-confirmed SARS-CoV-2 infection or an uninfected control (not recorded which). The CDR3 runs from the conserved cysteine through the conserved F or W. The D gene is left open where the match is weak.

>TRBJ2-7|TRBV4-3|TRBD2
CASSQLAGGPYEQYF
>TRBJ1-4|TRBV29-1|NA
CSGGGDTNEKLFF
>TRBJ1-3|TRBV12-3/TRBV12-4|NA
CASSLWAENTIYF
>TRBJ2-1|TRBV29-1|TRBD1
CSVEDRGTGPQEQFF
>TRBJ2-1|TRBV20-1|NA
CSASRRRSSYNEQFF
>TRBJ1-3|TRBV4-2|NA
CASSMAAGNTIYF
>TRBJ2-1|TRBV20-1|NA
CSARASRGVQFF
>TRBJ2-7|TRBV6-5|NA
CASSRDRDSPSYEQYF
>TRBJ2-2|TRBV9|NA
CASNPGQMNTGELFF
>TRBJ2-2|TRBV2|NA
CASNTNGGTGELFF
>TRBJ1-1|TRBV27|NA
CASRLWAAGLGGAFF
>TRBJ2-2|TRBV7-7|NA
CASSLAGSGELFF
>TRBJ2-3|TRBV19|NA
CASSIGQATDTQYF
>TRBJ1-6|TRBV20-1|NA
CSAREAGRYNSPLHF
>TRBJ2-7|TRBV29-1|TRBD2
CSVVGLAGDFYEQYF
>TRBJ2-5|TRBV6-1|TRBD2
CASSSLAGQPFAETQYF
>TRBJ1-5|TRBV7-2|TRBD1
CASSPWTGQPQHF
>TRBJ1-6|TRBV4-3|NA
CASSQDVTGNNSPLHF
>TRBJ1-3|TRBV5-1|NA
CASSFGSSTGNTIYF
>TRBJ2-7|TRBV9|NA
CASSPRTATYEQYF
>TRBJ2-1|TRBV2|TRBD1
CASSTGQGSYNEQFF
>TRBJ2-1|TRBV29-1|NA
CSVEFPRFNEQFF
>TRBJ1-1|TRBV20-1|NA
CSARAQGNTEAFF
>TRBJ2-4|TRBV20-1|TRBD1
CSATSGLGQGLTIAKNIQYF
>TRBJ2-3|TRBV20-1|NA
CSASRVLDTDTQYF
>TRBJ1-2|TRBV20-1|TRBD1
CSASRLGRASTGADYGYTF
>TRBJ1-1|TRBV18|TRBD1
CASSPIRGYTEAFF
>TRBJ2-4|TRBV5-6|TRBD1
CASSLAGGQGSAKNIQYF
>TRBJ2-7|TRBV10-3|NA
CAISESQEQYF
>TRBJ1-2|TRBV12-3/TRBV12-4|NA
CASSLEPRSYGYTF
>TRBJ2-1|TRBV18|TRBD2
CASSPSSGSYNEQFF
>TRBJ1-1|TRBV28|TRBD1
CASSLRGLRTEAFF
>TRBJ1-2|TRBV12-3/TRBV12-4|NA
CASSLIHNYGYTF
>TRBJ2-1|TRBV7-8|TRBD2
CASSRVGTSGNNEQFF
>TRBJ1-1|TRBV29-1|TRBD1
CSVGQGALDTEAFF
>TRBJ2-2|TRBV29-1|NA
CSVAQDSGELFF
>TRBJ2-1|TRBV7-6|NA
CASSLGEPYNEQFF
>TRBJ1-5|TRBV12-3/TRBV12-4|TRBD1
CASSLHRGLDQPQHF
>TRBJ1-1|TRBV28|NA
CASNWGFTEAFF
>TRBJ1-1|TRBV28|NA
CASTGNTEAFF
>TRBJ2-2|TRBV18|TRBD2
CASSPPGLPVAGELFF
>TRBJ2-7|TRBV29-1|TRBD1
CSVRQGTYEQYF
>TRBJ1-5|TRBV2|NA
CASSEAYQPQHF
>TRBJ1-2|TRBV5-1|TRBD1
CASSSGQYGYTF
>TRBJ1-1|TRBV29-1|NA
CSVEDGKNTEAFF
>TRBJ1-1|TRBV7-2|NA
CASSSGGGSTEAFF
>TRBJ1-5|TRBV5-1|TRBD1
CASSLEGQNQPQHF
>TRBJ2-5|TRBV18|TRBD2
CASSPPGLEAGRAQYF